Below are 31 T cell receptor beta chains sequenced from a single sample in a study of blood T cell repertoires in COVID-19. Sequenced by immunoSEQ multiplex PCR; TCRdb stores in-frame clones only, minus some. The sample records a few hundred thousand clones, more than 75% being singletons. The sequenced sample consisted of peripheral blood. These receptors were obtained from a woman aged 50 to 60 with acute or convalescent COVID-19.

The V and J genes are TRBV30 and TRBJ2-3, with no clear D. Trimming left V 0 bases short and J 2 bases short, with 12 bases between. Germline-derived CDR1 and CDR2 are GTSNPN and SVGIG (reference sequence). This CDR3 is built from 15 residues. The CDR3 DNA is TGTGCCTGGAGTGTAGGAACTATCCTCACAGATACGCAGTATTTT. It codes for CAWSVGTILTDTQYF.

The chain uses TRBV24-1 and TRBJ2-3; no reliable D call. Germline-derived CDR1 and CDR2 are KGHDR and SFDVKD. This CDR3 has 13 amino acids. V lost 5 bases, J lost 0 bases, and 5 bases lay in between. CDR3 DNA sequence: TGTGCCACCAGTGTCCAGAGCACAGATACGCAGTATTTT. Translation gives CATSVQSTDTQYF.

As DNA, the CDR3 is TGTGCCAGCAGTTTGGTTAGGGGGACACCAAAAGAGACCCAGTACTTC. Amino acid sequence: CASSLVRGTPKETQYF. This chain connects TRBV27 to TRBJ2-5; maybe TRBD1 (6 bases). The V end was cut by 3 bases, the J end by 3 bases, with 17 bases between. From germline, CDR1 is MNHEY and CDR2 SMNVEV (reference sequence). This CDR3 contains 16 residues.

The table lists this clone with a few counts. V and J are TRBV2 and TRBJ2-2; D might be TRBD1 (5 bases). The CDR3 is 16 residues long. V was pared by 6 bases and J by 4 bases, with 18 bases between. Germline V gives CDR1 SNHLY, CDR2 FYNNEI. This CDR3 is CASRRWGAGRTGELFF. The DNA of the CDR3 is TGTGCCAGCAGGAGGTGGGGCGCCGGACGCACCGGGGAGCTGTTTTTT.

The chain couples TRBV24-1 to TRBJ1-4, with 11 bases lining up with TRBD1. Germline V CDR1 and CDR2: KGHDR, SFDVKD. The V segment lost 2 bases and the J segment 8 bases; nucleotides outside the gene matches: 9. CDR3 length: 17 amino acids. The CDR3 spells CATSDSGTGGTREKLFF. In nucleotides, the CDR3 is TGTGCCACCAGTGATTCCGGGACAGGGGGTACAAGGGAAAAACTGTTTTTT.

The rearrangement links TRBV14 to TRBJ1-6; the D is unclear. V lost 8 bases and J lost 8, with 13 bases in between. The CDR3 is 13 residues long. CDR1 SGHDN and CDR2 FVKESK come from the germline V gene. The CDR3: CASSLALDSPLHF. DNA for the CDR3: TGTGCCAGCTCGCTAGCCCTTGATTCACCCCTCCACTTT.

V gene TRBV5-4 combines with J gene TRBJ2-1; 10 nucleotides agree with TRBD2. CDR1 is SGHNT, CDR2 YYREEE, per germline (reference sequence). This CDR3 comprises 16 residues. V was pared by 0 bases and J by 8 bases, with 8 bases of the junction left unmatched. CDR3 coding DNA: TGTGCCAGCAGCTTGGTTGGGGCTAGCGGGAGACATGAGCAGTTCTTC. It encodes CASSLVGASGRHEQFF. Full variable domain (rest looked up from reference TRBV5-4 and TRBJ2-1): ETGVTQSPTHLIKTRGQQVTLRCSSQSGHNTVSWYQQALGQGPQFIFQYYREEENGRGNFPPRFSGLQFPNYSSELNVNALELDDSALYLCASSLVGASGRHEQFFGPGTRLTVL.

The genes are TRBV9 and TRBJ2-2, with D maybe TRBD1 (5 bases). Trimming left V 4 bases short and J 3 bases short, with 10 bases between. This CDR3 is built from 14 residues. Germline lookup yields CDR1 SGDLS and CDR2 YYNGEE. CDR3 sequence reads: CASSPQGYTGELFF. The CDR3 DNA is TGTGCCAGCAGCCCCCAGGGTTACACCGGGGAGCTGTTTTTT.

The chain has TRBV19 and TRBJ2-7, with D possibly TRBD1 on 6 matching bases. CDR1 is LNHDA, CDR2 SQIVND, per germline (reference sequence). V was shortened by 3 bases and J by 5 bases, with 26 bases between the two germline ends. There are 18 residues in the CDR3. In DNA, the CDR3 is TGTGCCAGTAGTATTTCTCCGATGGTCGCGAGGGGGATCCACGAGCAGTACTTC. This codes for CASSISPMVARGIHEQYF.

The gene calls are TRBV6-5 and TRBJ2-1; 13 bases fit TRBD2. CDR1 and CDR2 (germline): MNHEY, SVGAGI. The V and J ends lost 5 bases and 8 bases, in that order; junction bases with no gene match: 6. CDR3 length: 15 amino acids. The CDR3 sequence: CASSLWTSGSDEQFF. CDR3 in DNA: TGTGCCAGCAGTCTTTGGACTAGCGGGAGCGATGAGCAGTTCTTC.

The chain couples TRBV27 to TRBJ2-7, with 8 nucleotides matching TRBD1. The CDR3 loop spans 15 amino acids. The V segment lost 5 bases and the J segment 4 bases; nucleotides outside the gene matches: 10. Looked up from germline, CDR1 is MNHEY and CDR2 is SMNVEV (reference sequence). Here the CDR3 reads CASSIRQTGAYEQYF. For the CDR3, the DNA is TGTGCCAGCAGTATCCGTCAGACAGGGGCTTACGAGCAGTACTTC.

This clone was counted a few times. V usage is TRBV30 and J usage is TRBJ1-4; D unclear. The germline CDR1 and CDR2 sequences are GTSNPN and SVGIG (reference sequence). This CDR3 is 13 amino acids long. The V gene lost 0 bases and the J gene lost 5 bases, with 7 bases spanning the gap. The CDR3 here is CAWSVRVNEKLFF. CDR3 bases: TGTGCCTGGAGTGTGCGGGTAAATGAAAAACTGTTTTTT. The entire variable domain, with the rest obtained from reference TRBV30 and TRBJ1-4, is as follows: SQTIHQWPATLVQPVGSPLSLECTVEGTSNPNLYWYRQAAGRGLQLLFYSVGIGQISSEVPQNLSASRPQDRQFILSSKKLLLSDSGFYLCAWSVRVNEKLFFGSGTQLSVL.

This chain uses TRBV12-2 with TRBJ2-5; the table's D call TRBD1 went unverified against the DNA. TRBV12-2 corresponds to a pseudogene. This CDR3 spans 15 amino acids. The CDR3 coding sequence is TGTGCAAGTCGCCCGACAGGGACAGGGAGGCAGACCCAGTACTTC. Translating it yields CASRPTGTGRQTQYF.

This chain links TRBV3-1 (or the pseudogene TRBV3-2) with TRBJ1-1; D not resolved. Trimming took off 0 bases at V and 1 base at J, with 6 bases between the two ends. The CDR3 has 14 residues. Per germline, CDR1 LGHDT and CDR2 YNNKEL (reference sequence). The DNA of the CDR3 is TGTGCCAGCAGCCAAGAAGGGAGGAACACTGAAGCTTTCTTT. The encoded protein is CASSQEGRNTEAFF.

This chain uses TRBV2 with TRBJ1-5, with 10 bases aligning to TRBD1. Per germline, CDR1 SNHLY and CDR2 FYNNEI. With 7 bases clipped from V and 7 bases from J, the junction kept 10 bases outside the gene matches. The CDR3 sequence is 15 residues long. The CDR3 DNA is TGTGCCAGCAATTCCGGGACAGGGGCGAACCAGCCCCAGCATTTT. This sequence encodes CASNSGTGANQPQHF.

This clone has just a few counts. V is TRBV11-2 and J is TRBJ2-7; maybe TRBD1 (6 bases). The V gene's germline CDR1 is SGHAT and CDR2 FQNNGV. With 4 bases removed from V and 1 base from J, the gap between germline ends came to 11 bases. The CDR3 totals 14 residues. The CDR3 coding sequence is TGTGCCAGCAGCTCTGGACAGCTATCCTACGAGCAGTACTTC. It is translated as CASSSGQLSYEQYF.

This clone was counted a single time. V usage is TRBV5-4 and J usage is TRBJ1-6; D possibly corresponds to TRBD1 (5 bases). Germline CDR1 SGHNT, CDR2 YYREEE (reference sequence). Trimming removed 0 bases at V and 10 bases at J, with 11 bases between. The CDR3 spans 14 residues. The CDR3 sequence: CASSLARVGSPLHF. The DNA of the CDR3 is TGTGCCAGCAGCTTGGCCAGGGTAGGGTCACCCCTCCACTTT.

V gene TRBV6-5 combines with J gene TRBJ1-1; the D gene is possibly TRBD1 (6 bases). The CDR3 contains 14 residues. Germline V CDR1 and CDR2: MNHEY, SVGAGI. Deletions cut 3 bases from V and 1 base from J, with 9 bases between. The CDR3 here is CASSYGGANTEAFF. CDR3 coding DNA: TGTGCCAGCAGTTATGGGGGCGCGAACACTGAAGCTTTCTTT.

The V gene is TRBV19, the J gene TRBJ2-7; tentative D call: TRBD2 (6 bases). Trimming left V 7 bases short and J 1 base short, with 14 bases between. The CDR3 loop spans 14 amino acids. The germline V gene has CDR1 LNHDA and CDR2 SQIVND (reference sequence). In DNA, the CDR3 is TGTGCCAGTAAGCGGAGACTAGATTCCTACGAGCAGTACTTC. Amino acids: CASKRRLDSYEQYF.

The V and J genes are TRBV3-1 (or the pseudogene TRBV3-2) and TRBJ1-1, with D possibly being TRBD1 (6 bases). The CDR3 sequence is 18 residues long. Germline lookup yields CDR1 LGHDT and CDR2 YNNKEL (reference sequence). Trimming took 0 bases from V and 5 from J, leaving 22 bases between them. CDR3 loop: CASSQDNRAAGVVTEAFF. CDR3 bases: TGTGCCAGCAGCCAAGATAACCGGGCGGCAGGGGTGGTTACTGAAGCTTTCTTT.

The gene calls are TRBV6-5 and TRBJ2-2; 11 bases are shared with TRBD1. Trimming took 5 bases from V and 7 from J; bases not matched to a gene: 3. This CDR3 is 14 amino acids long. Germline assignment: CDR1 MNHEY and CDR2 SVGAGI. The chain's CDR3 is CASSRGQGVGELFF. Here the CDR3 DNA reads TGTGCCAGCAGTCGGGGACAGGGGGTCGGGGAGCTGTTTTTT.

This chain links TRBV6-5 with TRBJ2-5; 7 bases match TRBD2. The CDR3 is 13 amino acids. Germline V gene data show CDR1 as MNHEY and CDR2 as SVGAGI. The V gene end was trimmed by 7 bases and the J gene end by 7 bases; junction bases not matched to a gene: 9. This chain's CDR3 is CASTSPTSPTQYF. CDR3 sequence (DNA): TGTGCCAGCACTTCCCCGACTAGCCCGACCCAGTACTTC.

The CDR3 here is CASSTAAGRSMEYF. As DNA, the CDR3 is TGTGCCAGCAGCACCGCGGCCGGTCGGAGCATGGAGTACTTC. The V and J genes are TRBV5-5 and TRBJ2-7; D gene unclear. CDR1 is SGHKS and CDR2 is YYEKEE in the germline V gene (reference sequence). This CDR3 has 14 residues. The V end lost 4 bases, the J end lost 11 bases, and 22 bases lay between the germline ends.

J is TRBJ2-6 and V is TRBV27; 10 positions match TRBD1. Germline V CDR1 and CDR2: MNHEY, SMNVEV (reference sequence). This CDR3 region has 16 residues. V was clipped by 4 bases and J by 1 base; unmatched bases: 1. The CDR3: CASSWTGGSGANVLTF. DNA for the CDR3: TGTGCCAGCAGTTGGACAGGGGGGTCTGGGGCCAACGTCCTGACTTTC.

As regards this clone: Other DNA variants within this sample encode the same CDR3. The CDR3 sequence is CASSQGTGNQPQHF. The CDR3 region has the DNA TGTGCCAGCAGCCAAGGGACAGGGAATCAGCCCCAGCATTTT. This chain joins TRBV3-1 (or the pseudogene TRBV3-2) and TRBJ1-5; 8 bases fit TRBD1. This CDR3 has 14 residues. The V gene end was trimmed by 1 base and the J gene end by 4 bases; junction bases not matched to a gene: 0. Germline CDR1 is LGHDT and CDR2 is YNNKEL (reference sequence).

Only a few counts were recorded for this clone. Other DNA sequences from this sample encode an identical CDR3 as well. The V gene is TRBV4-3, the J gene TRBJ1-2, with D possibly being TRBD1 (5 bases). The CDR3 covers 14 residues. Per germline, CDR1 LGHNA and CDR2 YSLEER. Deletions cut 1 base from V and 7 bases from J, with 13 bases between. For the CDR3, the DNA is TGCGCCAGCAGCCAAGGGGAGGGGTCCGGTGGCTACACCTTC. It specifies CASSQGEGSGGYTF.

This clone was seen a handful of times. The chain recombines TRBV28 with TRBJ2-2; 7 bases are shared with TRBD1. The CDR3 totals 16 residues. With 6 bases clipped from V and 3 bases from J, the junction kept 10 bases outside the gene matches. Germline V CDR1 and CDR2: MDHEN, SYDVKM. In DNA, the CDR3 is TGTGCCAGCAGCATTGCAGGGGGTCTGGACACCGGGGAGCTGTTTTTT. As protein: CASSIAGGLDTGELFF.

The rearrangement links TRBV7-8 to TRBJ2-3, with D uncertain. Germline loops: CDR1 SGHVS, CDR2 FQNEAQ. The CDR3 length is 14 residues. Trimming took off 5 bases at V and 4 bases at J, with 13 bases between the two ends. The CDR3 loop is CASSPPLRADTQYF. In nucleotides, the CDR3 is TGTGCCAGCAGCCCCCCTTTGCGAGCAGATACGCAGTATTTT.

As regards this clone: Different DNA sequences within this sample yield the same CDR3. V and J are TRBV18 and TRBJ2-1; 9 bases are shared with TRBD1. Looked up from germline, CDR1 is KGHSH and CDR2 is LQKENI. This CDR3 region has 15 residues. Losses at the gene ends were 3 bases for V and 1 base for J; bases not matched to a gene: 1. The CDR3 loop reads CASSPGQGSYNEQFF. CDR3 bases: TGTGCCAGCTCACCTGGACAGGGGTCCTACAATGAGCAGTTCTTC.

The chain recombines TRBV15 with TRBJ2-7; 10 bases match TRBD1. The CDR3 totals 15 residues. V shed 3 bases and J 3 bases; nucleotides not matched to a gene: 5. Germline values: CDR1 LNHNV, CDR2 YYDKDF (reference sequence). The CDR3 region has the DNA TGTGCCACCAGCAGGGGGACAGGGGCAAACTACGAGCAGTACTTC. It translates to CATSRGTGANYEQYF.

The V gene is TRBV29-1, the J gene TRBJ1-4, with TRBD1 identical over 11 bases. The CDR3 has 15 amino acids. Unmatched junction bases numbered 0, after V lost 1 base and J lost 2 bases. Germline V gene data show CDR1 as SQVTM and CDR2 as ANQGSEA. In DNA, the CDR3 is TGCAGCGTTGAAGGGACAGGGGGCACTAATGAAAAACTGTTTTTT. This gives the protein CSVEGTGGTNEKLFF.